Sequencing of this T cell receptor beta chain was carried out in a study of shared clonotypes between healthy human individuals. Study overall: With ages of 18 to 49, the donors were a couple of women and three men. The plates for each donor numbered three CD4 naive, three CD4 memory, two CD8 naive and one CD8 memory.

As concerns this clone: Its antigen is unknown.

The study, taken as a whole, reports: Clonotype sharing among donors was expected to depend on sequencing depth.

Germline CDR1 reads ENHRY; CDR2 reads SYGVKD. The CDR3 totals 13 residues. The V end was cut by 9 bases, the J end by 5 bases, with 14 bases between. Libraries were prepared by immunoSEQ multiplex PCR; TCRdb keeps only in-frame clonotypes and omits some of them. The sample includes 2 million to 2.5 million clones, over 90% of them seen just once. Sequencing input: naive CD4+ T cells from PBMCs. The subset denotes: CD45RA+ positively selected. V usage is TRBV10-3 and J usage is TRBJ2-1; possible D gene TRBD1, 6 bases. This sequence originates from a man aged 18-30 years in good health. Some clones in this sample may be carry-over from other donors' samples. CDR3 residues: CAITRDINNEQFF. The CDR3 bases are TGTGCCATTACCCGGGACATCAACAATGAGCAGTTCTTC.